This TCR beta chain was recorded in a study of T-cell reconstitution after alpha-beta-depleted transplantation in children. Findings and limits, study-wide: A year post-transplant, T-cell counts and diversity derived mostly from newly produced T cells. Where alpha-beta T cells came from about two months after transplant was reportedly several hundred expanded graft clones. At day 60, the high TCRbeta diversity found in some patients originated from recipient T cells and thymic progenitors that had survived.

As it was prepared, the TCRbeta library received unique molecular identifiers. TCRdb used MiXCR to reprocess the PCR reads, holding one entry per CDR3 protein. In the table there are 700,000 to 950,000 distinct CDR3 sequences, 15% to 20% of which are singletons. This clonotype was observed a single time. The antigen is unknown. One end of the junction varies from germline; a read error may be responsible. The CDR3 contains 17 residues. Germline loops: CDR1 LGHNT, CDR2 FRNRAP. The material sequenced was PBMCs, mostly from graft donor cells, taken 360 days after TCRalphabeta/CD19-depleted stem cell transplant. V is TRBV12-5 and J is TRBJ2-5, with 9 bases matching TRBD2. The sequence was obtained from a male patient under 18 who had a stem cell transplant for acute lymphoblastic leukemia, so the T cells may come from the graft donor. The CDR3 loop is CASGFGSGGVPQGTQYF. For the CDR3, the DNA is TGTGCTAGTGGTTTTGGTAGCGGGGGAGTACCCCAAGGGACCCAGTACTTC.